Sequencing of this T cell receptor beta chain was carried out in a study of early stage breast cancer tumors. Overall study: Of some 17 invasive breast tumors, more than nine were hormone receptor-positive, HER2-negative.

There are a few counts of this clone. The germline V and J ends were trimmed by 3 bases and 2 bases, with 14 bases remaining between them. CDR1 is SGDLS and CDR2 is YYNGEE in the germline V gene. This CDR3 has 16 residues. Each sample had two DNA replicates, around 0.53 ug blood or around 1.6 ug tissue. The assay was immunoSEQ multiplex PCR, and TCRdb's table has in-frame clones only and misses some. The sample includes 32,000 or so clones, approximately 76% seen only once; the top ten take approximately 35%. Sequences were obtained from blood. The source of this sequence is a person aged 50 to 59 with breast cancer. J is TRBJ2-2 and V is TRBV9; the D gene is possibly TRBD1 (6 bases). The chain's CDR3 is CASSDTRGVNTGELFF. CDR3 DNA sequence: TGTGCCAGCAGCGACACCAGGGGCGTAAACACCGGGGAGCTGTTTTTT. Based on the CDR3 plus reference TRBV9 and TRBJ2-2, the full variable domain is DSGVTQTPKHLITATGQRVTLRCSPRSGDLSVYWYQQSLDQGLQFLIQYYNGEERAKGNILERFSAQQFPDLHSELNLSSLELGDSALYFCASSDTRGVNTGELFFGEGSRLTVL.